This record concerns one T cell receptor (beta chain) sequence. Its matching antigen is unknown. A much larger clone sits a single nucleotide away, making a read error possible. This record belongs to a study of blood T cells in healthy people across ages. Findings and limits, study-wide: Leaving the PBMCs unsorted stopped any conclusive comparison of naive versus antigen-experienced cells.

Using a J-beta primer mix together with a sample-barcoded 5' primer, a second PCR was run for about 6 to 12 cycles. Tags on each cDNA molecule came from a template-switch adaptor with 12 random nucleotides. Every individual sample yielded 2.5 million or more paired-end reads (each containing CDR3). In TCRdb, the 5' RACE reads were re-called with MiXCR into one record per CDR3 protein. The sample lists roughly 680,000 distinct CDR3 sequences, more than 45% occurring once. This CDR3 is built from 14 residues. The V gene's germline CDR1 is SGHVS and CDR2 FQNEAQ. With 0 bases removed from V and 9 bases from J, the gap between germline ends came to 12 bases.

The receptor was isolated from a woman of 80 years or more in good health. The sequenced material came from blood. V is TRBV7-8 and J is TRBJ2-4, with TRBD2 as a possible D gene (6 bases). CDR3 sequence (DNA): TGTGCCAGCAGCTTAGCGGGCGGGGAGACCATTCAGTACTTC. Translating gives CASSLAGGETIQYF.